These 28 T cell receptor beta chains were sequenced from one sample in a study of T-cell reconstitution after alpha-beta-depleted transplantation in children. Using unique molecular identifiers, the investigators prepared the TCRbeta library. TCRdb ran MiXCR on the PCR reads and lists one entry per CDR3 protein. The profile shows around 600,000 distinct CDR3 sequences, roughly 17% of them singletons. The sequences come from PBMCs from the stem cell graft donor, collected from the stem cell graft. These TCRs come from a human donor who donated a stem cell graft to a child with acute myeloid leukemia.

The chain employs TRBV25-1 and TRBJ2-2; D possibly corresponds to TRBD1 (5 bases). The ends were cut back, 8 bases at V and 0 bases at J, with 13 bases in the middle. CDR3 length equals 15 residues. Germline V lookup: CDR1 MGHDK, CDR2 SYGVNS. The CDR3 spells CASEMTETNTGELFF. The DNA for the CDR3 is TGTGCCAGCGAGATGACAGAAACGAACACCGGGGAGCTGTTTTTT.

The table lists this clonotype with many counts. DNA of the CDR3: TGCAGTGCTAGAGGTAGACCGCCGGGACCTAACTCCTACGAGCAGTACTTC. It yields the protein CSARGRPPGPNSYEQYF. The chain uses TRBV20-1 and TRBJ2-7, with D possibly called TRBD1 or TRBD2 (5 bases each). Per germline, CDR1 DFQATT and CDR2 SNEGSKA (reference sequence). Trimming took off 1 base at V and 0 bases at J, with 19 bases between the two ends. The CDR3 extends over 17 amino acids.

This clonotype occurred many times. The chain has TRBV4-1 and TRBJ2-1; perhaps TRBD2 as D (6 bases). V lost 0 bases and J lost 3, with 21 bases in between. The CDR3 runs 19 residues. Germline V gene data show CDR1 as MGHRA and CDR2 as YSYEKL. The CDR3 protein is CASSQDPTSSEIVYNEQFF. CDR3 coding DNA: TGCGCCAGCAGCCAAGATCCCACCTCTAGCGAGATCGTCTACAATGAGCAGTTCTTC.

This clonotype has at least ten counts. CDR3 coding DNA: TGCAGCGTTGGGCGGGGGGATTTCGATGGCTACACCTTC. Protein sequence: CSVGRGDFDGYTF. The V and J genes are TRBV29-1 and TRBJ1-2, with a tentative D call TRBD1 (5 bases). V was pared by 4 bases and J by 6 bases, with 15 bases between. Per germline, CDR1 SQVTM and CDR2 ANQGSEA. The CDR3 length is 13 residues.

This sequence joins TRBV5-1 and TRBJ2-1; D call uncertain. V lost 4 bases, J lost 10 bases, and 15 bases lay in between. This CDR3 is built from 13 residues. CDR1 is SGHRS, CDR2 YFSETQ, per germline. The CDR3 is CASSPLTREEQFF. DNA of the CDR3: TGCGCCAGCAGCCCCCTGACCCGTGAGGAGCAGTTCTTC. The variable domain in full, completed from reference TRBV5-1 and TRBJ2-1, reads KAGVTQTPRYLIKTRGQQVTLSCSPISGHRSVSWYQQTPGQGLQFLFEYFSETQRNKGNFPGRFSGRQFSNSRSEMNVSTLELGDSALYLCASSPLTREEQFFGPGTRLTVL.

This clonotype was seen repeatedly, ten times or more. The V call is TRBV12-3 or TRBV12-4, the J call TRBJ2-7; 7 positions match TRBD1. The CDR3 length is 15 residues. V shed 5 bases and J 4 bases; nucleotides not matched to a gene: 11. CDR3 nucleotides: TGTGCCAGCAGTAGCCGACAGGGACAAAGGTACGAGCAGTACTTC. Translated: CASSSRQGQRYEQYF.

The V call is TRBV24-1, the J call TRBJ2-3, with 12 bases matching TRBD2. CDR1 and CDR2 from the germline V gene are KGHDR and SFDVKD. The ends lost 2 bases at V and 3 bases at J; junction bases unmatched: 5. The CDR3 contains 17 residues. The DNA for the CDR3 is TGTGCCACCAGTGATTCCCTCCTAGCGGGGGGGACAGATACGCAGTATTTT. It specifies CATSDSLLAGGTDTQYF.

The rearrangement uses TRBV27 and TRBJ2-3, with TRBD1 matching over 8 bases. This CDR3 comprises 14 residues. In germline, CDR1 is MNHEY, CDR2 SMNVEV (reference sequence). V lost 4 bases to trimming and J lost 4 bases; unmatched junction nucleotides: 4. The CDR3 reads CASSYGQGSDTQYF. The CDR3 DNA sequence: TGTGCCAGCAGTTACGGACAGGGCTCAGATACGCAGTATTTT.

This clonotype was observed many times. The CDR3 region is CSVEWAPYNEQFF. The CDR3 DNA reads as TGCAGCGTTGAATGGGCACCTTACAATGAGCAGTTCTTC. This chain joins TRBV29-1 and TRBJ2-1; D is ambiguous. V dropped 2 bases and J dropped 4 bases, with 9 bases sitting between them. In germline, CDR1 is SQVTM, CDR2 ANQGSEA. The CDR3 has 13 amino acids.

The chain recombines TRBV25-1 with TRBJ2-5; perhaps TRBD1 as D (6 bases). This CDR3 has 13 amino acids. Looked up from germline, CDR1 is MGHDK and CDR2 is SYGVNS. Trimming cost V 8 bases and J 5 bases, with 15 bases left between them. The CDR3 region is CASSNTGRETQYF. The CDR3 bases are TGTGCCAGCTCAAATACAGGGCGGGAGACCCAGTACTTC.

This clonotype was observed at least ten times. V gene TRBV12-3 or TRBV12-4 combines with J gene TRBJ1-6; D possibly corresponds to TRBD1 (6 bases). This CDR3 contains 14 residues. V was pared by 6 bases and J by 9 bases, with 15 bases between. CDR3 bases: TGTGCCAGCAGGCTTCAGGGGATGGGTTCACCCCTCCACTTT. Residues: CASRLQGMGSPLHF.

This clonotype occurred many times. This chain uses TRBV7-2 with TRBJ1-1, with unresolved D. Germline assignment: CDR1 SGHTA and CDR2 FQGNSA. The CDR3 spans 10 residues. Trimming removed 4 bases at V and 7 bases at J, with 4 bases between. In nucleotides, the CDR3 is TGTGCCAGCAGCTCACGTGAAGCTTTCTTT. This encodes CASSSREAFF.

J is TRBJ2-7 and V is TRBV6-2 or TRBV6-3, with D tentatively TRBD2 (6 bases). CDR1 and CDR2 (germline): MNHEY, SVGEGT. This CDR3 contains 15 residues. V was shortened by 5 bases and J by 4 bases, with 18 bases between the two germline ends. CDR3 protein: CASSVAGRSRYEQYF. The DNA for the CDR3 is TGTGCCAGCAGTGTGGCGGGACGGTCAAGATACGAGCAGTACTTC.

The chain is built from TRBV30 and TRBJ2-7; TRBD2 aligns across 7 bases. The CDR3 length is 12 residues. From germline, CDR1 is GTSNPN and CDR2 SVGIG (reference sequence). The V segment lost 4 bases and the J segment 2 bases; nucleotides outside the gene matches: 2. The CDR3, as DNA: TGTGCCTGGACTAGCGGTACCTACGAGCAGTACTTC. Amino acid sequence: CAWTSGTYEQYF. The full variable domain, its missing parts supplied by reference TRBV30 and TRBJ2-7, is SQTIHQWPATLVQPVGSPLSLECTVEGTSNPNLYWYRQAAGRGLQLLFYSVGIGQISSEVPQNLSASRPQDRQFILSSKKLLLSDSGFYLCAWTSGTYEQYFGPGTRLTVT.

The J gene is TRBJ1-5, the V gene TRBV19; 7 nucleotides align to TRBD1. Germline CDR1 is LNHDA and CDR2 is SQIVND (reference sequence). The CDR3 has 17 residues. Unmatched junction bases numbered 17, after V lost 11 bases and J lost 1 base. CDR3 region: CACHRGPDFISNQPQHF. CDR3 nucleotide sequence: TGTGCCTGTCACAGGGGCCCAGACTTTATAAGCAATCAGCCCCAGCATTTT.

The chain carries TRBV7-9 and TRBJ1-2, with 7 positions matching TRBD1. The CDR3 runs 15 residues. J was trimmed by 6 bases and V by 5 bases; bases with no gene match: 12. The germline CDR1 and CDR2 sequences are SEHNR and FQNEAQ (reference sequence). CDR3 region: CASSGSGTEGHGYTF. The CDR3 DNA reads as TGTGCCAGCAGCGGCTCCGGGACAGAAGGACATGGCTACACCTTC.

This chain connects TRBV24-1 to TRBJ2-1; possibly TRBD2 for D (6 bases). V was clipped by 4 bases and J by 6 bases, with 21 bases between them. The CDR3 totals 17 residues. Germline V gives CDR1 KGHDR, CDR2 SFDVKD. CDR3 DNA: TGTGCCACCAGTGACCCGAAGCGGGCGGGGCCTTTCAATGAGCAGTTCTTC. Translation: CATSDPKRAGPFNEQFF.

This clonotype was observed at least ten times. This chain joins TRBV4-3 and TRBJ2-1; D is unresolved. The CDR3 is 16 residues long. Trimming shortened V by 3 bases and J by 1 base, and 13 bases separated the two germline ends. In germline, CDR1 is LGHNA, CDR2 YSLEER. The CDR3: CASSHYLEESYNEQFF. The CDR3 DNA follows: TGCGCCAGCAGCCATTACCTCGAGGAGTCCTACAATGAGCAGTTCTTC.

This clonotype showed up many times. The chain is built from TRBV20-1 and TRBJ1-2; TRBD1 matches at 11 bases. The germline gives CDR1 DFQATT, CDR2 SNEGSKA (reference sequence). The V segment lost 4 bases and the J segment 4 bases; nucleotides outside the gene matches: 5. CDR3 length equals 14 residues. Here the CDR3 DNA reads TGCAGTGCTACCGGACAGGGGGCTAGCTATGGCTACACCTTC. It translates to CSATGQGASYGYTF.

J is TRBJ2-5 and V is TRBV20-1, with D possibly TRBD1 on 5 matching bases. V shed 8 bases and J shed 5 bases, with 27 bases lying between them. CDR1 DFQATT and CDR2 SNEGSKA come from the germline V gene (reference sequence). This CDR3 has 16 residues. CDR3 sequence: CSSPPVWGGAQETQYF. CDR3 DNA sequence: TGCAGTTCCCCTCCGGTTTGGGGTGGGGCGCAGGAGACCCAGTACTTC.

This clonotype was picked up many times. The chain couples TRBV20-1 to TRBJ2-5; perhaps TRBD1 as D (5 bases). This CDR3 comprises 13 residues. V was shortened by 6 bases and J by 2 bases, with 13 bases between the two germline ends. Germline V gives CDR1 DFQATT, CDR2 SNEGSKA (reference sequence). DNA of the CDR3: TGCAGTGCACCAGACAGAATACAAGAGACCCAGTACTTC. Its translation: CSAPDRIQETQYF.

This clonotype was seen repeatedly, ten times or more. The V call is TRBV27, the J call TRBJ2-1, with a possible D match to TRBD2 (7 bases). V gave up 3 bases and J gave up 7 bases, with 13 bases separating them. Germline CDR1 is MNHEY and CDR2 is SMNVEV (reference sequence). This CDR3 contains 14 residues. CDR3 amino acids: CASSFRGAFNEQFF. The CDR3 DNA sequence: TGTGCCAGCAGTTTTCGGGGGGCCTTTAATGAGCAGTTCTTC.

Ten or more counts support this clonotype. This chain uses TRBV20-1 with TRBJ1-1, with unresolved D. This CDR3 comprises 13 residues. V lost 1 base to trimming and J lost 2 bases, with 8 bases between them. The germline gives CDR1 DFQATT, CDR2 SNEGSKA (reference sequence). The CDR3 nucleotides read TGCAGTGCTAGAGGGGTGGTTAACACTGAAGCTTTCTTT. It specifies CSARGVVNTEAFF.

The chain carries TRBV18 and TRBJ1-1, with 7 bases aligning to TRBD1. The CDR3 runs to 13 residues. J gave up 6 bases and V 4 bases, and 5 bases lay outside the gene matches. Germline V gene sequence: CDR1 KGHSH, CDR2 LQKENI. CDR3 bases: TGTGCCAGCTCACTTGACAGGGAGGCTGAAGCTTTCTTT. It translates to CASSLDREAEAFF. The entire variable domain, with the rest obtained from reference TRBV18 and TRBJ1-1, is as follows: NAGVMQNPRHLVRRRGQEARLRCSPMKGHSHVYWYRQLPEEGLKFMVYLQKENIIDESGMPKERFSAEFPKEGPSILRIQQVVRGDSAAYFCASSLDREAEAFFGQGTRLTVV.

In this sample, this clonotype turned up a few times. For the CDR3, the DNA is TGTGCCAGCAGTGCCCGACTAGAATGGGTCAATGAGCAGTTCTTC. This codes for CASSARLEWVNEQFF. The chain links TRBV28 to TRBJ2-1, with D possibly matching TRBD2 (6 bases). This CDR3 region has 15 residues. Germline V gene lookup returns CDR1 MDHEN and CDR2 SYDVKM. The germline V and J ends were trimmed by 5 bases and 6 bases, with 17 bases remaining between them.

This clonotype was counted ten times or more. V is TRBV10-3 and J is TRBJ2-5, with TRBD1 as a possible D gene (5 bases). Germline V gives CDR1 ENHRY, CDR2 SYGVKD. This CDR3 contains 12 residues. Trimming pared 3 bases from V and 5 bases from J, leaving 7 bases between. The CDR3 reads CAISEGAETQYF. For the CDR3, the DNA is TGTGCCATCAGTGAAGGGGCGGAGACCCAGTACTTC.

This clonotype was detected many times. The CDR3 reads CAWSRGLIGYEQYF. The CDR3 bases are TGTGCCTGGAGTAGGGGACTAATCGGATACGAGCAGTACTTC. The rearrangement joins TRBV30 to TRBJ2-7, with 7 bases that match TRBD2. This CDR3 spans 14 amino acids. CDR1 is GTSNPN and CDR2 is SVGIG in the germline V gene (reference sequence). Trimming removed 2 bases from V and 4 bases from J; junction bases left unmatched: 8.

Ten or more counts support this clonotype. The chain joins TRBV20-1 to TRBJ1-6, with D unresolved. CDR3 size: 15 residues. The germline CDR1 and CDR2 sequences are DFQATT and SNEGSKA (reference sequence). V gave up 6 bases and J gave up 8 bases, with 20 bases separating them. CDR3 in DNA: TGCAGTGCCCGTTGGACCGGGCCCCGCGATTCACCCCTCCACTTT. Translated, it gives CSARWTGPRDSPLHF.